This entry features one T cell receptor beta chain sequence. This sample is part of a study of blood T cell repertoires in COVID-19. Study details: T cells, B-cell-depleted T cells, or PBMCs provided the cDNA or gDNA that served as material.

TCRdb's table, derived via immunoSEQ multiplex PCR, lists solely in-frame clones and lacks some. The sample carries roughly 90,000 clones, roughly 88% recorded once. CDR1 is SNHLY, CDR2 FYNNEI, per germline. V dropped 6 bases and J dropped 8; count of bases not matched to a gene: 1. This CDR3 spans 11 amino acids. This clonotype was sampled from a human donor with active COVID-19. The donor label of this sample is uncertain. The specimen was peripheral blood. The rearrangement links TRBV2 to TRBJ1-1, with 9 bases that match TRBD1. CDR3 loop: CASSDRGEAFF. As DNA, the CDR3 is TGTGCCAGCAGCGACAGGGGGGAAGCTTTCTTT.